The present T cell receptor (beta chain) was sequenced within a study of T cells after yellow fever vaccination. Whole-study results and caveats: Reappearance after the booster was observed for most primary-vaccination clones (roughly 96% CD4, approximately 90% CD8). Sorted repertoires could include abundant contaminating clonotypes from bulk cells.

The CDR3 extends over 14 amino acids. The germline V gene has CDR1 DFQATT and CDR2 SNEGSKA (reference sequence). Between the trimmed V and J ends, which lost 7 bases and 0 bases, there was a span of 14 bases. This clonotype was detected only a few times. Its antigen is currently unknown. Via MiXCR, TCRdb re-called the 5' RACE reads, giving one row per CDR3 protein. Of about 350,000 distinct CDR3 sequences listed, 12% are singletons. This sequence joins TRBV20-1 and TRBJ2-3; no definite D call. The receptor was derived from a man between 18 and 35 years old who received the YFV17D yellow fever vaccine. The input for sequencing was CD4+ T cells sorted from PBMCs, taken 15 days after the yellow fever booster vaccination. The CDR3 is CSVKRFASTDTQYF. In DNA form, the CDR3 reads TGCAGTGTTAAGAGGTTCGCTAGCACAGATACGCAGTATTTT.